Listed below are T cell receptor beta chains from one sample, sequenced in a study of blood T cells in healthy people across ages. TCRdb reprocessed the 5' RACE reads with MiXCR, giving one entry per CDR3 protein. This table holds around 1.5 million distinct CDR3 sequences, around 36% found once. Material: blood. The source is a woman aged 30 to 39 in good health. Both conserved end residues are part of each CDR3. A D gene is named only where the DNA matches it firmly. Expanded clones get a size class; other rows say once, few or many, or leave the size out.

clone_size d_call j_call v_call cdr3_aa cdr3_nt
- - TRBJ1-1 TRBV20-1 CSARDPQGGTEAFF TGCAGTGCTAGAGATCCCCAAGGCGGCACTGAAGCTTTCTTT
- TRBD1 TRBJ1-5 TRBV20-1 CSARPDRGGQPQHF TGCAGTGCTAGACCCGACAGGGGTGGTCAGCCCCAGCATTTT
- - TRBJ1-4 TRBV27 CASSFVKGSPFATNEKLFF TGTGCCAGCAGTTTCGTGAAGGGCAGCCCTTTTGCAACTAATGAAAAACTGTTTTTT
few TRBD1 TRBJ1-2 TRBV20-1 CSGSGTGFGYTF TGCAGTGGGTCCGGGACAGGGTTTGGCTACACCTTC
few - TRBJ1-4 TRBV29-1 CSVLRDPNEKLFF TGCAGCGTACTCCGGGACCCAAATGAAAAACTGTTTTTT
few - TRBJ2-1 TRBV24-1 CATSEDALNNEQFF TGTGCCACCAGTGAGGACGCCTTAAATAATGAGCAGTTCTTC
many TRBD1 TRBJ2-7 TRBV29-1 CSVTHGTAENYEQYF TGCAGCGTTACACACGGGACAGCAGAAAACTACGAGCAGTACTTC
- TRBD2 TRBJ2-5 TRBV12-3/TRBV12-4 CASGERAGGTETQYF TGTGCCAGCGGGGAACGAGCGGGGGGTACAGAGACCCAGTACTTC
- TRBD1 TRBJ1-5 TRBV4-1 CASSQGTGANQPQHF TGCGCCAGCAGCCAAGGGACAGGGGCAAATCAGCCCCAGCATTTT
- TRBD2 TRBJ2-4 TRBV20-1 CSALMGSGGAGKNVQYF TGCAGTGCTCTGATGGGTAGCGGGGGGGCCGGAAAAAACGTTCAGTACTTC
few TRBD2 TRBJ2-7 TRBV15 CATSRELGLAGGYEQYF TGTGCCACCAGCAGAGAGCTGGGGCTAGCGGGAGGTTACGAGCAGTACTTC
- - TRBJ2-1 TRBV5-6 CASTGSPYNEQFF TGTGCCAGCACAGGCTCCCCCTACAATGAGCAGTTCTTC
- TRBD2 TRBJ2-7 TRBV7-8 CASSAVTSDSYEQYF TGTGCCAGCAGCGCAGTGACTAGCGACTCCTACGAGCAGTACTTC
few - TRBJ1-1 TRBV7-2 CAGRRGEMNTEAFF TGTGCCGGAAGAAGGGGGGAGATGAACACTGAAGCTTTCTTT
- TRBD2 TRBJ2-4 TRBV29-1 CSVVTRGGAREVMDIQYF TGCAGCGTTGTAACCCGGGGGGGAGCGCGGGAGGTTATGGACATTCAGTACTTC
few - TRBJ2-7 TRBV5-1 CASSLTGTPSDYEQYF TGCGCCAGCAGTTTAACCGGGACCCCCTCGGACTACGAGCAGTACTTC
- - TRBJ2-1 TRBV11-2 CASSLVTVLNEQFF TGTGCCAGCAGCTTAGTTACGGTCCTCAATGAGCAGTTCTTC
many - TRBJ2-7 TRBV4-1 CASSQDRRGSSYEQYF TGCGCCAGCAGCCAAGATCGACGGGGTAGCTCCTACGAGCAGTACTTC
- - TRBJ1-2 TRBV7-9 CASSLDSGYYGYTF TGTGCCAGCAGCTTGGACAGTGGGTACTATGGCTACACCTTC
many - TRBJ1-4 TRBV11-2 CASSLNPDQGQGKLFF TGTGCCAGCAGCTTAAACCCGGACCAAGGTCAGGGAAAACTGTTTTTT
few - TRBJ2-5 TRBV27 CASSLSASLKETQYF TGTGCCAGCAGTTTATCGGCCTCTCTTAAAGAGACCCAGTACTTC
many TRBD2 TRBJ2-3 TRBV29-1 CSAGGGAGADTQYF TGCAGCGCGGGGGGAGGAGCGGGGGCAGATACGCAGTATTTT
few - TRBJ2-1 TRBV7-2 CASSPTFREQFF TGTGCCAGCAGCCCTACCTTCAGAGAGCAGTTCTTC
- - TRBJ1-2 TRBV15 CATSRSVQGGYTF TGTGCCACCAGCCGAAGTGTGCAGGGGGGCTACACCTTC
- - TRBJ1-5 TRBV27 CANSQIGAVSNQPQHF TGTGCCAACAGTCAGATCGGGGCAGTTAGCAATCAGCCCCAGCATTTT
- - TRBJ2-3 TRBV30 CAWRAGGTDTQYF TGTGCCTGGAGGGCAGGGGGCACAGATACGCAGTATTTT
- - TRBJ2-1 TRBV28 CASSLQGGGEQFF TGTGCCAGCAGTCTACAGGGTGGTGGTGAGCAGTTCTTC
few - TRBJ2-7 TRBV12-3/TRBV12-4 CASSFFARGEQYF TGTGCCAGCAGCTTTTTTGCCCGGGGCGAGCAGTACTTC
few - TRBJ2-5 TRBV13 CASSPGRAGETQYF TGTGCCAGCAGCCCGGGACGGGCGGGGGAGACCCAGTACTTC
- - TRBJ2-1 TRBV5-1 CASSKGQTMSSYNEQFF TGCGCCAGCAGCAAGGGCCAGACAATGAGCTCCTACAATGAGCAGTTCTTC
- - TRBJ1-2 TRBV20-1 CSARDLRGKSYGYTF TGCAGTGCTAGGGATCTTCGGGGAAAAAGCTATGGCTACACCTTC
few - TRBJ2-7 TRBV28 CASGSGTAQSYEQYF TGTGCCAGCGGTTCCGGGACGGCGCAATCATACGAGCAGTACTTC
- - TRBJ1-4 TRBV27 CASSFLPVEKLFF TGTGCCAGCAGTTTTCTCCCTGTCGAAAAACTGTTTTTT
- TRBD1 TRBJ1-2 TRBV25-1 CASSRGLGYGYTF TGTGCCAGCAGCAGGGGGCTCGGCTATGGCTACACCTTC
- TRBD2 TRBJ2-1 TRBV2 CASSAPLLAGGYNEQFF TGTGCCAGCAGTGCCCCTTTACTAGCGGGGGGATACAATGAGCAGTTCTTC
- TRBD2 TRBJ2-4 TRBV28 CASSGGGTKNIQYF TGTGCCAGCAGTGGGGGGGGGACCAAAAACATTCAGTACTTC
few - TRBJ1-2 TRBV3-1 CASSPLWDNYGYTF TGTGCCAGCAGCCCGTTGTGGGACAACTATGGCTACACCTTC
- - TRBJ2-7 TRBV18 CASSLDRINEQYF TGTGCCAGCTCACTTGACAGGATCAACGAGCAGTACTTC
- - TRBJ1-1 TRBV6-2/TRBV6-3 CASSWKSNTEAFF TGTGCCAGCAGTTGGAAATCGAACACTGAAGCTTTCTTT
- - TRBJ1-1 TRBV7-9 CASRPAGKGNTEAFF TGTGCCAGCAGACCTGCGGGAAAGGGGAACACTGAAGCTTTCTTT
- TRBD1 TRBJ1-1 TRBV28 CASSRQGPFEAFF TGTGCCAGCAGTAGACAGGGGCCTTTCGAAGCTTTCTTT
- TRBD1 TRBJ2-2 TRBV10-2 CASSDTGQGFTGELFF TGCGCCAGCAGTGACACGGGACAGGGTTTTACCGGGGAGCTGTTTTTT
- TRBD2 TRBJ2-3 TRBV7-9 CASSSRSSGRADTQYF TGTGCCAGCAGCTCCCGATCTAGCGGGAGGGCAGATACGCAGTATTTT
- - TRBJ2-7 TRBV6-1 CASSEQDGYEQYF TGTGCCAGCAGTGAACAAGATGGCTACGAGCAGTACTTC
once TRBD1 TRBJ2-5 TRBV11-1 CASSSGTVLIETQYF TGTGCCAGCAGCTCTGGGACAGTTTTGATAGAGACCCAGTACTTC
few - TRBJ1-1 TRBV10-2 CASSLGAQGMFTEAFF TGCGCCAGCAGTTTAGGGGCGCAAGGAATGTTCACTGAAGCTTTCTTT
few TRBD2 TRBJ2-6 TRBV18 CASSPVALALTYSGANVLTF TGTGCCAGCTCACCAGTCGCACTAGCGCTGACTTACTCTGGGGCCAACGTCCTGACTTTC
few - TRBJ2-3 TRBV29-1 CSVGPGAEADTQYF TGCAGCGTTGGGCCCGGAGCGGAGGCAGATACGCAGTATTTT
- - TRBJ2-7 TRBV3-1 CASSQGQPGYEQYF TGTGCCAGCAGCCAAGGACAGCCAGGATACGAGCAGTACTTC
- - TRBJ1-6 TRBV20-1 CSARGQIDSPPHF TGCAGTGCTAGAGGACAGATAGATTCACCCCCCCACTTT
- - TRBJ1-2 TRBV29-1 CSALRGDYGYTF TGCAGCGCCCTCCGCGGAGACTATGGCTACACCTTC
- TRBD2 TRBJ2-1 TRBV12-3/TRBV12-4 CASSGLGLAASEQFF TGTGCCAGCAGTGGATTGGGACTAGCGGCGAGCGAGCAGTTCTTC
- TRBD1 TRBJ2-5 TRBV20-1 CSAGTGSGGWTETQYF TGCAGTGCAGGGACAGGGTCCGGGGGTTGGACGGAGACCCAGTACTTC
- TRBD1 TRBJ1-1 TRBV9 CASSAHDRAEAFF TGTGCCAGCAGCGCGCATGACAGGGCTGAAGCTTTCTTT
few - TRBJ2-7 TRBV28 CASSLVLSSDSSSYEQYF TGTGCCAGCAGTTTAGTTCTGTCTTCGGACAGCAGTTCCTACGAGCAGTACTTC
few - TRBJ2-2 TRBV5-5 CASSHGVGTGELFF TGTGCCAGCAGCCACGGGGTAGGCACCGGGGAGCTGTTTTTT
- - TRBJ2-1 TRBV4-1 CASSQVGLKPYNEQFF TGCGCCAGCAGCCAAGTGGGGCTTAAGCCCTACAATGAGCAGTTCTTC
- TRBD1 TRBJ2-7 TRBV5-1 CASSRDREYEQYF TGCGCCAGCAGCAGGGACAGGGAATACGAGCAGTACTTC
- - TRBJ2-1 TRBV5-1 CASSLGVGWNEQFF TGCGCCAGCAGCTTGGGGGTAGGGTGGAATGAGCAGTTCTTC